The 27 T cell receptor beta chains below were found in one sample sequenced in a study of CD8 T cells in ankylosing spondylitis. The study's findings and limits: Blood from ankylosing spondylitis patients appeared to carry a characteristic roughly eight-variant TCR beta motif.

TCRdb called the 5' RACE reads again in MiXCR, with one record for every CDR3 protein. This table holds approximately 440,000 distinct CDR3 sequences, roughly 15% found once. Their target antigens are unknown. The material sequenced was blood, either unsorted or a sorted T cell fraction (not recorded which). The receptor set was obtained from a male donor with ankylosing spondylitis.

This clonotype has just a few counts. The gene calls are TRBV6-1 and TRBJ2-3; D could derive from TRBD1 or TRBD2 (5 bases each). Germline values: CDR1 MNHNS, CDR2 SASEGT. The CDR3 consists of 15 residues. V lost 6 bases to trimming and J lost 9 bases, with 22 bases between them. The CDR3 DNA sequence: TGTGCCAGCAGGCCCGCCGGGACGGGCCTACGAACGCAGTATTTT. It codes for CASRPAGTGLRTQYF.

This clonotype was recorded at least ten times. The chain carries TRBV7-2 and TRBJ2-5; D gene unclear. The CDR3 extends over 11 amino acids. The ends were cut back, 5 bases at V and 2 bases at J, with 3 bases in the middle. CDR1 and CDR2 (germline): SGHTA, FQGNSA. CDR3 residues: CASSQQETQYF. The CDR3 DNA reads as TGTGCCAGCAGCCAACAAGAGACCCAGTACTTC. Looking up the rest from reference TRBV7-2 and TRBJ2-5 gives the full variable domain: GAGVSQSPSNKVTEKGKDVELRCDPISGHTALYWYRQSLGQGLEFLIYFQGNSAPDKSGLPSDRFSAERTGGSVSTLTIQRTQQEDSAVYLCASSQQETQYFGPGTRLLVL.

This clonotype occurred a few times. The chain uses TRBV5-8 and TRBJ2-7; no clear D gene. V lost 0 bases and J lost 1, with 14 bases in between. The CDR3 spans 16 residues. Germline-derived CDR1 and CDR2 are SGHTS and YDEGEE. This CDR3 reads CASSLAYGLGSYEQYF. In nucleotides, the CDR3 is TGTGCCAGCAGCTTGGCCTACGGGCTAGGGTCCTACGAGCAGTACTTC.

CDR3 loop: CASSGGGTGSYEQYF. CDR3 coding DNA: TGTGCCAGCTCGGGGGGCGGGACGGGATCCTACGAGCAGTACTTC. The chain has TRBV12-3 or TRBV12-4 and TRBJ2-7; D might be TRBD2 (7 bases). The CDR3 is 15 amino acids. V was pared by 8 bases and J by 1 base, with 18 bases between.

This clonotype was counted a few times. The V and J genes are TRBV7-9 and TRBJ1-2; D gene ambiguous. From germline, CDR1 is SEHNR and CDR2 FQNEAQ (reference sequence). CDR3 length: 15 residues. V was clipped by 8 bases and J by 0 bases, with 16 bases between them. In DNA form, the CDR3 reads TGTGCCAGCGGGCCTGCTGTCGCGACTAACTATGGCTACACCTTC. Its translation: CASGPAVATNYGYTF.

The chain has TRBV7-9 and TRBJ2-5; 7 bases map to TRBD2. The germline gives CDR1 SEHNR, CDR2 FQNEAQ (reference sequence). The V and J ends lost 5 bases and 5 bases, in that order; junction bases with no gene match: 14. There are 16 residues in the CDR3. CDR3 nucleotide sequence: TGTGCCAGCAGCCAAGGCCCTGGCGGGAGCTGGGAGACCCAGTACTTC. Encoded protein: CASSQGPGGSWETQYF.

V gene TRBV18 combines with J gene TRBJ1-2, with a tentative D call TRBD1 (5 bases). The V gene lost 2 bases and the J gene lost 3 bases, with 13 bases spanning the gap. Germline V gene sequence: CDR1 KGHSH, CDR2 LQKENI. The CDR3 is 15 amino acids. CDR3 in amino acids: CASSPSTETDYGYTF. The CDR3 bases are TGTGCCAGCTCACCATCGACAGAAACCGACTATGGCTACACCTTC. Full variable domain (outside the CDR3, taken from reference TRBV18 and TRBJ1-2): NAGVMQNPRHLVRRRGQEARLRCSPMKGHSHVYWYRQLPEEGLKFMVYLQKENIIDESGMPKERFSAEFPKEGPSILRIQQVVRGDSAAYFCASSPSTETDYGYTFGSGTRLTVV.

The V gene is TRBV28, the J gene TRBJ2-6, with D hard to call. CDR1 and CDR2 (germline): MDHEN, SYDVKM. Trimming pared 6 bases from V and 0 bases from J, leaving 9 bases between. The CDR3 is 15 amino acids. The CDR3 nucleotides are TGTGCCAGCAGGCCCCCCGTCTCTGGGGCCAACGTCCTGACTTTC. It translates to CASRPPVSGANVLTF.

This clonotype turned up a few times. The chain links TRBV29-1 to TRBJ2-1; D may be TRBD2 (6 bases). This CDR3 has 15 amino acids. Trimming took off 0 bases at V and 3 bases at J, with 12 bases between the two ends. Germline V lookup: CDR1 SQVTM, CDR2 ANQGSEA. CDR3 amino acids: CSVEDAGRNYNEQFF. The DNA of the CDR3 is TGCAGCGTTGAAGATGCGGGACGGAACTACAATGAGCAGTTCTTC.

The rearrangement links TRBV5-1 to TRBJ2-5, with 11 bases aligning to TRBD1. The CDR3 spans 15 residues. Losses at the gene ends were 3 bases for V and 4 bases for J; bases not matched to a gene: 5. Looked up from germline, CDR1 is SGHRS and CDR2 is YFSETQ. As DNA, the CDR3 is TGCGCCAGCAGCTATGGGACAGGGGGTTTAGAGACCCAGTACTTC. Translated, it gives CASSYGTGGLETQYF.

This clonotype was seen only a few times. This chain connects TRBV6-1 to TRBJ1-5, with a possible D match to TRBD1 (6 bases). The CDR3 length is 14 residues. V was shortened by 6 bases and J by 7 bases, with 16 bases between the two germline ends. Germline V CDR1 and CDR2: MNHNS, SASEGT. CDR3 region: CASSPVEGGQPQHF. The CDR3 DNA sequence: TGTGCCAGCAGCCCCGTGGAGGGGGGACAGCCCCAGCATTTT.

The chain recombines TRBV18 with TRBJ1-6, with TRBD1 matching 10 bases. The V segment lost 4 bases and the J segment 4 bases; nucleotides outside the gene matches: 10. Per the germline V gene, CDR1 is KGHSH and CDR2 is LQKENI. The CDR3 is 18 residues long. The CDR3 bases are TGTGCCAGCTCACTACTCGACAGGGGGCGCGTGTATAATTCACCCCTCCACTTT. This codes for CASSLLDRGRVYNSPLHF.

The chain has TRBV7-9 and TRBJ2-1, with TRBD2 matching over 8 bases. V lost 5 bases and J lost 4; bases outside the gene matches: 7. The germline CDR1 and CDR2 sequences are SEHNR and FQNEAQ (reference sequence). This CDR3 is 15 amino acids long. CDR3 coding DNA: TGTGCCAGCAGCCCGAGCGGGGGATATTACAATGAGCAGTTCTTC. Translated: CASSPSGGYYNEQFF. The full variable domain, its missing parts supplied by reference TRBV7-9 and TRBJ2-1, is DTGVSQNPRHKITKRGQNVTFRCDPISEHNRLYWYRQTLGQGPEFLTYFQNEAQLEKSRLLSDRFSAERPKGSFSTLEIQRTEQGDSAMYLCASSPSGGYYNEQFFGPGTRLTVL.

This clonotype appeared many times. The DNA of the CDR3 is TGCGCCAGCAGCTTGTCTACCCTCTCCTACAATGAGCAGTTCTTC. It is translated as CASSLSTLSYNEQFF. The rearrangement uses TRBV5-1 and TRBJ2-1; D uncertain. Trimming removed 1 base from V and 0 bases from J, with 8 bases in between. The CDR3 length is 15 residues. The germline V gene has CDR1 SGHRS and CDR2 YFSETQ.

The chain joins TRBV6-1 to TRBJ1-1; weak D call: TRBD1 (6 bases). CDR1 MNHNS and CDR2 SASEGT come from the germline V gene. There are 14 residues in the CDR3. Trimming left V 6 bases short and J 0 bases short, with 11 bases between. CDR3 sequence reads: CASSRQAMNTEAFF. The CDR3 DNA reads as TGTGCCAGCAGCAGACAGGCGATGAACACTGAAGCTTTCTTT.

The chain couples TRBV5-6 to TRBJ2-5, with D uncertain. V was clipped by 5 bases and J by 1 base, with 15 bases between them. This CDR3 is built from 15 residues. Germline V CDR1 and CDR2: SGHDT, YYEEEE. CDR3 DNA: TGTGCCAGCAGTCCTACGATGACCGCCCAAGAGACCCAGTACTTC. Translating gives CASSPTMTAQETQYF. The variable domain in full, with the rest retrieved from reference TRBV5-6 and TRBJ2-5, is DAGVTQSPTHLIKTRGQQVTLRCSPKSGHDTVSWYQQALGQGPQFIFQYYEEEERQRGNFPDRFSGHQFPNYSSELNVNALLLGDSALYLCASSPTMTAQETQYFGPGTRLLVL.

This clonotype came up a few times. The chain carries TRBV13 and TRBJ2-1; 9 bases are a match to TRBD1. The length of the CDR3 is 17 residues. Germline trimming cut 1 base from V and 6 bases from J; bases unmatched to any gene: 10. Germline V CDR1 and CDR2: PRHDT, FYEKMQ (reference sequence). CDR3 residues: CASSLEARDRVRNEQFF. The CDR3 DNA reads as TGTGCCAGCAGCTTAGAGGCGAGGGACAGGGTGCGCAATGAGCAGTTCTTC.

The chain recombines TRBV5-4 with TRBJ1-1, with 8 bases identical to TRBD1. The CDR3 length is 19 residues. V was clipped by 3 bases and J by 0 bases; unmatched bases: 16. Germline V lookup: CDR1 SGHNT, CDR2 YYREEE (reference sequence). The CDR3 nucleotides read TGTGCCAGCAGCTCCGGTCCCGTGAACCAGGGGGCGGTGAACACTGAAGCTTTCTTT. Translated, it gives CASSSGPVNQGAVNTEAFF.

The chain couples TRBV20-1 to TRBJ1-3; D perhaps matches TRBD1 (6 bases). V was trimmed by 3 bases and J by 2 bases, leaving 14 bases between them. Germline V gene lookup returns CDR1 DFQATT and CDR2 SNEGSKA (reference sequence). The CDR3 extends over 15 amino acids. The CDR3 DNA reads TGCAGTGCTAGCCGTGGACAGTTAGCTGGAAACACCATATATTTT. Translation: CSASRGQLAGNTIYF.

This clonotype was seen a handful of times. V usage is TRBV3-1 and J usage is TRBJ2-7; D is uncertain. V lost 4 bases, J lost 6 bases, and 10 bases lay in between. Germline V gene sequence: CDR1 LGHDT, CDR2 YNNKEL (reference sequence). The CDR3 spans 12 residues. CDR3 amino acids: CASSRQLSEQYF. The CDR3, as DNA: TGTGCCAGCAGCCGACAATTATCCGAGCAGTACTTC.

This chain joins TRBV7-2 and TRBJ1-5; no clear D gene. The germline CDR1 and CDR2 sequences are SGHTA and FQGNSA. This CDR3 is 15 amino acids long. Trimming left V 4 bases short and J 2 bases short, with 12 bases between. As DNA, the CDR3 is TGTGCCAGCAGCTCGGACGGGTTCCGCAATCAGCCCCAGCATTTT. The encoded protein is CASSSDGFRNQPQHF. Combining the CDR3 with reference TRBV7-2 and TRBJ1-5 gives the whole variable domain GAGVSQSPSNKVTEKGKDVELRCDPISGHTALYWYRQSLGQGLEFLIYFQGNSAPDKSGLPSDRFSAERTGGSVSTLTIQRTQQEDSAVYLCASSSDGFRNQPQHFGDGTRLSIL.

This clonotype appeared a few times. The chain employs TRBV12-3 or TRBV12-4 and TRBJ2-5; D is tentatively TRBD1 or TRBD2 (5 bases each). The ends were cut back, 2 bases at V and 5 bases at J, with 21 bases in the middle. CDR3 length: 17 amino acids. The CDR3 reads CASSLILPGSGTETQYF. The DNA for the CDR3 is TGTGCCAGCAGTTTAATTCTTCCGGGATCAGGGACGGAGACCCAGTACTTC.

J is TRBJ2-7 and V is TRBV28; weak D call: TRBD1 (6 bases). The germline V and J ends were trimmed by 7 bases and 2 bases, with 9 bases remaining between them. This CDR3 is built from 12 residues. In germline, CDR1 is MDHEN, CDR2 SYDVKM. The CDR3 loop reads CASTRGPYEQYF. In nucleotides, the CDR3 is TGTGCCAGCACCAGGGGACCCTACGAGCAGTACTTC.

The chain has TRBV6-5 and TRBJ1-3, with D perhaps TRBD1 (6 bases). Germline V gene data show CDR1 as MNHEY and CDR2 as SVGAGI. This CDR3 region has 18 residues. The V gene lost 0 bases and the J gene lost 0 bases, with 15 bases spanning the gap. CDR3: CASSYSGGGQSSGNTIYF. In nucleotides, the CDR3 is TGTGCCAGCAGTTACTCGGGCGGAGGACAGAGCTCTGGAAACACCATATATTTT.

The genes are TRBV18 and TRBJ1-1; D remains unclear. The length of the CDR3 is 14 residues. V lost 5 bases and J 0 bases, leaving 10 bases between the germline ends. Germline lookup yields CDR1 KGHSH and CDR2 LQKENI. The CDR3 loop reads CASSAEAMNTEAFF. CDR3 nucleotide sequence: TGTGCCAGCTCAGCCGAGGCTATGAACACTGAAGCTTTCTTT.

The V and J genes are TRBV20-1 and TRBJ2-7, with 9 positions matching TRBD2. V shed 8 bases and J 2 bases; nucleotides not matched to a gene: 10. The germline V gene encodes CDR1 DFQATT and CDR2 SNEGSKA (reference sequence). This CDR3 is built from 14 residues. The CDR3: CSSIMTSGAYEQYF. The CDR3 nucleotides are TGCAGTTCGATAATGACTAGCGGTGCCTACGAGCAGTACTTC.

In its sample, this clonotype was seen a few times. This chain uses TRBV21-1 with TRBJ2-3; the table's D call TRBD2 went unverified against the DNA. TRBV21-1 is given as a pseudogene. CDR3 length equals 16 residues. DNA of the CDR3: TGTGCCAGCAGCAGCGGACCTTTCAGAGCGGGAGATACGCAGTATTTT. Its translation: CASSSGPFRAGDTQYF.